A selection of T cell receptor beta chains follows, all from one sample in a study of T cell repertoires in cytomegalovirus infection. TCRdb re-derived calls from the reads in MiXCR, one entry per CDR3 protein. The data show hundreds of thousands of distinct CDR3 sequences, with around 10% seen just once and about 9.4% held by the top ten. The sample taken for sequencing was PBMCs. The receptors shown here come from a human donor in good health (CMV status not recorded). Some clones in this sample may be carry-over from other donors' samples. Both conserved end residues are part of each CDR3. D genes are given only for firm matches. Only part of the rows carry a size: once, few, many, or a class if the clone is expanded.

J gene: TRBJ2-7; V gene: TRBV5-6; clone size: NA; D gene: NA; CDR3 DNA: TGTGCCAGCAGCGCCTATCCCCAGGGAGCGGACGAGCAGTACTTC; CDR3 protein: CASSAYPQGADEQYF
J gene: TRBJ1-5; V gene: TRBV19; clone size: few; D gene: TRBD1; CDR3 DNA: TGTGCCAGTAGCGGGACAGCCCCCAATCAGCCCCAGCATTTT; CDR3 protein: CASSGTAPNQPQHF
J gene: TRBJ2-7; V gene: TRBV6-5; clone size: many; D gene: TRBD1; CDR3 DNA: TGTGCCAGCAGTTACTCCCTCGGACAGGGTAGATACGAGCAGTACTTC; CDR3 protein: CASSYSLGQGRYEQYF
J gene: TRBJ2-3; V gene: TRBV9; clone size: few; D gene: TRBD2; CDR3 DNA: TGTGCCAGCAGCGTTAGCGGGGTAACCACAGATACGCAGTATTTT; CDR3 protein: CASSVSGVTTDTQYF
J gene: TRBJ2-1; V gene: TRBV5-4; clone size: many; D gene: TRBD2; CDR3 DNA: TGTGCCAGCAGCTCCTTTGTCTCTAGCGGGGACAATGAGCAGTTCTTC; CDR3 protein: CASSSFVSSGDNEQFF
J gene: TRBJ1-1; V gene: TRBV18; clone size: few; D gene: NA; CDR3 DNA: TGTGCCAGCTCACCACGACTTCGGGGCGCGGGCACTGAAGCTTTCTTT; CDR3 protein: CASSPRLRGAGTEAFF
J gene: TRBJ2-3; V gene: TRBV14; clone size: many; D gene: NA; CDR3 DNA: TGTGCCAGCAGCCCCTTTAGCGGAGGGGGCAGCACAGATACGCAGTATTTT; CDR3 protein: CASSPFSGGGSTDTQYF
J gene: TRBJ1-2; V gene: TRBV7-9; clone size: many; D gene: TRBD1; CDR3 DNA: TGTGCCAGCAGCTTAGGGGACAGGGAGACCCTTAACTATGGCTACACCTTC; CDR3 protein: CASSLGDRETLNYGYTF
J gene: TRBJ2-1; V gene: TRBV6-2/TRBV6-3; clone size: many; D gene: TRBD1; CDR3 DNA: TGTGCCAGCAAAACCGGGACAGGGATTAATGAGCAGTTCTTC; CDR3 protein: CASKTGTGINEQFF
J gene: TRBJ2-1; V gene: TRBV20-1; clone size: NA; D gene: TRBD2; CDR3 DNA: TGCAGTGCTAAGGCGCCTAGCGGGAGTAACGAGCAGTTCTTC; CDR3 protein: CSAKAPSGSNEQFF
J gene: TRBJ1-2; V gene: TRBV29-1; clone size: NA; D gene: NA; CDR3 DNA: TGCAGCTTCGGGGGGGACTGGGGCTACACCTTC; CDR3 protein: CSFGGDWGYTF
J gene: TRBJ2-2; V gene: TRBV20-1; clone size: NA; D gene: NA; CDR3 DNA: TGCAGTGCTAGGGAGGTGAACACCGGGGAGCTGTTTTTT; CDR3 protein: CSAREVNTGELFF
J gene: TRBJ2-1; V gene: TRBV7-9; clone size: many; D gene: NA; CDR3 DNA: TGTGCCGCCAATCCAAGCGAACTGGCTGGCCGGTATGCAGACACTCCCGACAATGAGCAGTTCTTC; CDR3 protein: CAANPSELAGRYADTPDNEQFF
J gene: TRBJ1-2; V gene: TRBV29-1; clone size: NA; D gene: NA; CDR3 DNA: TGCAGCGTTCGAGATGGGAGAGGCTACACCTTC; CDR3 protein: CSVRDGRGYTF
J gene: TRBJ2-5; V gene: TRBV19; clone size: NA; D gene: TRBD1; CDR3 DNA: TGTGCCAGTAGTATAAGTCGTCGACAGGGTGAGACCCAGTACTTC; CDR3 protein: CASSISRRQGETQYF
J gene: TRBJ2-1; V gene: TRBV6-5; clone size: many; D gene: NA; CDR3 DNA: TGTGCCAGCAGTTACTCGATACCTGACGGCTTGGGGGGCAATGAGCAGTTCTTC; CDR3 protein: CASSYSIPDGLGGNEQFF
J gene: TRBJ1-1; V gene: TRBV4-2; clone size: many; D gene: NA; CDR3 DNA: TGTGCCAGCAGCCCCAGGCCCGACATCACTGAAGCTTTCTTT; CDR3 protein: CASSPRPDITEAFF
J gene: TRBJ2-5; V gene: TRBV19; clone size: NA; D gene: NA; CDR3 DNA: TGTGCCAGTAGTATAGCGTACTTCAAAGAGACCCAGTACTTC; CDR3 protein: CASSIAYFKETQYF
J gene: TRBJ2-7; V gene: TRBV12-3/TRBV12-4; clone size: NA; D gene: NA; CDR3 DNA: TGTGCCAGCAGCCCGGGCCCTAACTACGAGCAGTACTTC; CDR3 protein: CASSPGPNYEQYF
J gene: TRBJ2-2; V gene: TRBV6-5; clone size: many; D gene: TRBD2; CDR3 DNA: TGTGCCAGCAGGGGCCTTTGGGGGGAGGGGACCACCGGGGAGCTGTTTTTT; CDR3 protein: CASRGLWGEGTTGELFF
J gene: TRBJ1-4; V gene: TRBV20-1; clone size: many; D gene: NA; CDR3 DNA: TGCAGTGCTAGGCAGGGTAATGAAAAACTGTTTTTT; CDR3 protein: CSARQGNEKLFF
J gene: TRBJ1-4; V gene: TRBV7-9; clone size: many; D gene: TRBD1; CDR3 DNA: TGTGCCAGCAGCCCCAGGGGGGACAGGGGTTCGGAAAAACTGTTTTTT; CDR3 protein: CASSPRGDRGSEKLFF
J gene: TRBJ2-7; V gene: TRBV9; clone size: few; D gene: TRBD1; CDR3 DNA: TGTGCCAGCAGCCCAACGGACAGGGGGATCTACGAGCAGTACTTC; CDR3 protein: CASSPTDRGIYEQYF
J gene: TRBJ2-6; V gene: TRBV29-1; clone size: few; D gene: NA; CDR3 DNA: TGCAGCGTTGGTGAGGGGACTGGGGCCAACGTCCTGACTTTC; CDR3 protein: CSVGEGTGANVLTF
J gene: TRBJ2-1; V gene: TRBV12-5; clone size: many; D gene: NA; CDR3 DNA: TGTGCTAGTGGTTCTAGTCTGGATGAGCAGTTCTTC; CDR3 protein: CASGSSLDEQFF
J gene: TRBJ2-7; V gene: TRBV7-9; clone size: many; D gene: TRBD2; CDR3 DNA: TGTGCCAGCAGCCCCCGGCTAGCGGGGGGGCGGTCCTACGAGCAGTACTTC; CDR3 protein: CASSPRLAGGRSYEQYF
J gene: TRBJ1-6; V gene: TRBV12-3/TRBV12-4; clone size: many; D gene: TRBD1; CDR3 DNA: TGTGCCAGCAGTGGATTACAGGGGTATAATTCACCCCTCCACTTT; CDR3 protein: CASSGLQGYNSPLHF
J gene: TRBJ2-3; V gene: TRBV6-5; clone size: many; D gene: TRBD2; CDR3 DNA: TGTGCCAGCAGTTACACTCTAACTAGCGGGAGAGGGGCAGATACGCAGTATTTT; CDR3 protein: CASSYTLTSGRGADTQYF
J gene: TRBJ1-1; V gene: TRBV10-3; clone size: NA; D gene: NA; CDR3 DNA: TGTGCCATCAGTGAGACAGCCAGCACTGAAGCTTTCTTT; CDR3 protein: CAISETASTEAFF
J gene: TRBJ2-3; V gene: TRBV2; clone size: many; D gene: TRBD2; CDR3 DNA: TGTGCCAGCAGGCGGGCTAGCGGAACCACAGATACGCAGTATTTT; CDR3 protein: CASRRASGTTDTQYF
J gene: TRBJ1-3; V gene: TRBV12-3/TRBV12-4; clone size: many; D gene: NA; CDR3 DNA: TGTGCCAGCAGTTTAAGCGGCCCCTCTGGAAACACCATATATTTT; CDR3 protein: CASSLSGPSGNTIYF
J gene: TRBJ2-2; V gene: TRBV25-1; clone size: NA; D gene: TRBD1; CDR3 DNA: TGTGCCAGCGGACAGGGCACCGGGGAGCTGTTTTTT; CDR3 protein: CASGQGTGELFF
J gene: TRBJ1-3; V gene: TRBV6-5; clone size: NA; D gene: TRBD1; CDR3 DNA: TGTGCCAGCAGTTACTTACAGGGGTACGCTGGAAACACCATATATTTT; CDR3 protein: CASSYLQGYAGNTIYF
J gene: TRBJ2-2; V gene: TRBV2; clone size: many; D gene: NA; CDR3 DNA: TGTGCCAGCAGTGAGGCCCGGAGCACCGGGGAGCTGTTTTTT; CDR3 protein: CASSEARSTGELFF
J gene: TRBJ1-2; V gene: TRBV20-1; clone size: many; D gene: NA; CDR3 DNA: TGCAGTGCTAGGGCCCTCGGGGGCAGGGCTTATGGCTACACCTTC; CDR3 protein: CSARALGGRAYGYTF